This T cell receptor beta chain was obtained from a study of spatial heterogeneity in lung cancer (dated by TCRdb to about 2019). With regard to the full study: More beta-chain than alpha-chain transcripts were consistently detected, likely reflecting higher beta-chain transcript abundance. Nonsynonymous mutation counts, determined by whole-exome sequencing of tumor tissue, were related to features of the TCR repertoire. A strong correlation was found between TCR transcript counts in tumor regions and a T cell transcriptional module score from matched bulk RNA-seq. Both alpha and beta chains were TCR-sequenced in samples taken at surgery, namely 220 tumor regions, 63 to 70 matched nontumor lung samples and about 58 PBMC samples. In non-small cell lung cancer, the study quantitatively compared TCR alpha and beta repertoires across several tumor regions, matched nontumor lung, and blood. In the raw uncorrected reads, each unique combination of TCR and UMI appeared more than ten times on average. Here is what the overall study found, with its caveats: The tumor nonsynonymous mutation count correlated with the number of expanded alpha and beta TCRs within the tumor. Confirming at a functional level the hypothesis that regional TCRs recognize regional mutations was considered to require additional single-cell paired TCR alpha and beta sequencing. TCR-seq coverage of tumor T cells was estimated to be only around 7.3% for alpha chains and roughly 14% for beta chains. The count of ubiquitous expanded TCRs correlated with the count of ubiquitous nonsynonymous mutations, and the count of regional expanded TCRs correlated with the count of regional nonsynonymous mutations.

Library preparation was by 5' RACE. Sequencing was performed on a NextSeq 500. In the TCR library protocol, a unique molecular identifier was attached to each TCR cDNA molecule so that PCR and sequencing errors could be corrected. Per the source publication's procedure: TCR identification, UMI-based error correction and CDR3 extraction were performed with Decombinator tools. TCRs above a frequency of 2 per 1,000, corresponding to the top 1% of the tumor frequency distribution, were defined as expanded. Expanded tumor TCRs were classed as regional if statistically deemed absent (corrected P<0.05) from at least one tumor region, otherwise ubiquitous. Renyi diversity was calculated using the R vegan package after each repertoire was subsampled 100 times to 5,000 TCRs. CDR3 similarity networks were built from amino acid triplet string-kernel similarity, with CDR3s being connected when pairwise similarity was above 0.82. TCRdb ran its own pipeline on the public reads, namely fastp trimming at Q25 and MiXCR clone calling, and kept in-frame beta chains. Rows with one shared CDR3 protein collapse into an entry with the most common genes and DNA. TCRdb, rather than the study authors, made the V and J calls. This sample lists under 20,000 distinct CDR3 sequences; 5% to 7.5% were detected once. Of the sample, 6.8% falls within the top ten clones.

The time point label, as the study defines it: sample taken at primary tumor resection. Samples were obtained from approximately 76 patients with early-stage, untreated non-small cell lung cancer from the lung TRACERx cohort. Without any cell sorting, TCR sequencing was performed on whole RNA extracted either from tumor and nontumor lung tissue or from cryopreserved PBMC samples. Only patients for whom sufficient RNA was available from at least two tumor regions were selected for TCR sequencing. Before being selected, tumor and adjacent nontumor lung specimens were reviewed by a lung pathologist. This clonotype showed up just a few times. Its antigen remains unidentified. Base qualities are not at hand, and no much larger clone is one base apart. This beta chain came through as a stray read in a library set up for alpha chains, and its size says little. According to the germline V gene (reference sequence), CDR1 reads LNHDA and CDR2 reads SQIVND. Spanning cysteine to phenylalanine, the CDR3 consists of 14 amino acids. The retained sequence is limited to the CDR3, 42 bases, with the frame set at the first base. Cut back by 3 bases and 0 bases, the V and J ends lie 7 bases apart.

The chain is assembled from TRBV19 and TRBJ2-3; the D gene is perhaps TRBD2, on 5 matching bases. The sequencing here drew on lung tumor tissue, taken at surgery. The origin of this receptor is a male donor with early-stage non-small cell lung cancer. The nucleotide sequence is TGTGCCAGTAGTATGCCGGGGAGCACAGATACGCAGTATTTT. This sequence encodes CASSMPGSTDTQYF.